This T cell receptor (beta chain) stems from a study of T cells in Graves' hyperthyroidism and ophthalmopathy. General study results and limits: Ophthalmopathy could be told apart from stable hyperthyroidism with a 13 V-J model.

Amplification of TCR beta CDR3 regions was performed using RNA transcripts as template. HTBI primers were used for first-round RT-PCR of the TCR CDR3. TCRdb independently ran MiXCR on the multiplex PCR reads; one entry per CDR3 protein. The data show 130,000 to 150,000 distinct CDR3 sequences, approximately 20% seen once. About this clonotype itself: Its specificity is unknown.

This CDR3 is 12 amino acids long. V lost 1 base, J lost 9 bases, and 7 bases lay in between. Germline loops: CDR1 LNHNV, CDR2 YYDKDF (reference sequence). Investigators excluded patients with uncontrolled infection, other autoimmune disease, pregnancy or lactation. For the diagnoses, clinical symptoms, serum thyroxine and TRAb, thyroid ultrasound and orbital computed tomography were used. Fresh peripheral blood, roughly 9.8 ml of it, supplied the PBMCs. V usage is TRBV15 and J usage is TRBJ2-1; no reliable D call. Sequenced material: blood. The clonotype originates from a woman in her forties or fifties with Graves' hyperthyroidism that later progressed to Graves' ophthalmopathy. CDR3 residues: CATSRVSGEQFF. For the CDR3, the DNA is TGTGCCACCAGCAGAGTTTCCGGTGAGCAGTTCTTC.